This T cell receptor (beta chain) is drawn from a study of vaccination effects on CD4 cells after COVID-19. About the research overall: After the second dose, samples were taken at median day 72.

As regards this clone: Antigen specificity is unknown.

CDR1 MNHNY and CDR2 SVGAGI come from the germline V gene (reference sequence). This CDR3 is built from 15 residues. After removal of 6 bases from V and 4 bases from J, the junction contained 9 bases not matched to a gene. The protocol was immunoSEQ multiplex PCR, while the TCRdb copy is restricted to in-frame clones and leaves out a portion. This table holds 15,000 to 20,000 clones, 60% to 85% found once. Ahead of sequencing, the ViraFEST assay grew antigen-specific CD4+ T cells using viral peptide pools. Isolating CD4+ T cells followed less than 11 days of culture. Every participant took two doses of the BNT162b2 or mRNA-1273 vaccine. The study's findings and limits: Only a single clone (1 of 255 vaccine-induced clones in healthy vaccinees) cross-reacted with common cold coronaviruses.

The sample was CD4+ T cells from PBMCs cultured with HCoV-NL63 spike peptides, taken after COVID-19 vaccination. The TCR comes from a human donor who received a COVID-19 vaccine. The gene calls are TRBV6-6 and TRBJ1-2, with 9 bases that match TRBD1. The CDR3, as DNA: TGTGCCAGCAGGGACTACAGGGGGCAAATCTATGGCTACACCTTC. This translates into CASRDYRGQIYGYTF.